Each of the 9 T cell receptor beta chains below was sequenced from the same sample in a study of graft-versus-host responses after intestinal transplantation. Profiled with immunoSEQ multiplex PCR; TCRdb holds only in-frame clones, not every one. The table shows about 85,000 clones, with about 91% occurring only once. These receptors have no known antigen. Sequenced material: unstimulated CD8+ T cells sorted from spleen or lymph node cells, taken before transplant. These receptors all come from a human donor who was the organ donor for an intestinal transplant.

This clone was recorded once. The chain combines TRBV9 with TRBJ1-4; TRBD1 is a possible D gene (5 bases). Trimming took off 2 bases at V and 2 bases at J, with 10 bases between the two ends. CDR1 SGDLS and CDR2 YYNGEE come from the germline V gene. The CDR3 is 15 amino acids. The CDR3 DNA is TGTGCCAGCAGCGTTCAGGGTGCGACTAATGAAAAACTGTTTTTT. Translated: CASSVQGATNEKLFF.

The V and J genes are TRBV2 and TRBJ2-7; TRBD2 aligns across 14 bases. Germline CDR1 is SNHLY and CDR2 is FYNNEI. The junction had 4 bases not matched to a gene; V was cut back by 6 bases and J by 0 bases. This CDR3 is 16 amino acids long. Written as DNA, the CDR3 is TGTGCCAGCAGGGGGACTAGCGGGAGCACCTCCTACGAGCAGTACTTC. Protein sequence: CASRGTSGSTSYEQYF.

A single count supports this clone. CDR3 coding DNA: TGTGCTAGTGGTTTGGTAGGGTTAGCGGGAGCCCCCCTCCCAGCCTACAATGAGCAGTTCTTC. Protein product: CASGLVGLAGAPLPAYNEQFF. The V call is TRBV12-5, the J call TRBJ2-1, with 9 positions matching TRBD2. Germline V gives CDR1 LGHNT, CDR2 FRNRAP. This CDR3 has 21 residues. The J segment lost 2 bases and the V segment lost 0 bases, leaving 17 bases of the junction unmatched.

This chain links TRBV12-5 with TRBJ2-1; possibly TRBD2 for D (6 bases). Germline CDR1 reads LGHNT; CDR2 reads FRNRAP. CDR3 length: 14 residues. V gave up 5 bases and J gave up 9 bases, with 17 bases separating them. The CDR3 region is CASGPGVGVVEQFF. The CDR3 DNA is TGTGCTAGTGGTCCGGGAGTCGGTGTAGTTGAGCAGTTCTTC.

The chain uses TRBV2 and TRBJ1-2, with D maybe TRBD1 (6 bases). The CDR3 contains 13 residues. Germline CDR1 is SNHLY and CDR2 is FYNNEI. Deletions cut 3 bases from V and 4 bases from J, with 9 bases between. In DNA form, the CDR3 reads TGTGCCAGCAGTGATCAGGGGCCCTATGGCTACACCTTC. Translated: CASSDQGPYGYTF.

The CDR3 loop is CASSSPRGMNTEAFF. DNA for the CDR3: TGTGCCAGCAGCTCCCCCAGGGGCATGAACACTGAAGCTTTCTTT. The V and J genes are TRBV7-9 and TRBJ1-1; tentatively, D is TRBD1 (6 bases). This CDR3 has 15 residues. Trimming took 4 bases from V and 0 from J, leaving 12 bases between them. Per the germline V gene, CDR1 is SEHNR and CDR2 is FQNEAQ (reference sequence).

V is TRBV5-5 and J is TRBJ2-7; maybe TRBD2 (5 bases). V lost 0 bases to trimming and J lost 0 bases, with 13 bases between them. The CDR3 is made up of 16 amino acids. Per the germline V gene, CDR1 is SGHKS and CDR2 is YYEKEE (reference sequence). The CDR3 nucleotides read TGTGCCAGCAGCTTGGTCGGGATCCCGGCCTCCTACGAGCAGTACTTC. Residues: CASSLVGIPASYEQYF.

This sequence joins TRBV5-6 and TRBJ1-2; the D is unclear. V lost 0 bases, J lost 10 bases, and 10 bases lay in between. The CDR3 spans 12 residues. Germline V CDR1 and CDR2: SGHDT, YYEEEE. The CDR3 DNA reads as TGTGCCAGCAGCTTGGGGCAGCCGGCCTACACCTTC. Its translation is CASSLGQPAYTF.

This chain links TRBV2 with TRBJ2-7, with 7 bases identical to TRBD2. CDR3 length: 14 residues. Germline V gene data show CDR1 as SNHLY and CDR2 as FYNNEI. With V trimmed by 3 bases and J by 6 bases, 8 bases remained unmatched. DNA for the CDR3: TGTGCCAGCAGTGAGAGGGGCGGGAGCGGCGAGCAGTACTTC. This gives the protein CASSERGGSGEQYF.